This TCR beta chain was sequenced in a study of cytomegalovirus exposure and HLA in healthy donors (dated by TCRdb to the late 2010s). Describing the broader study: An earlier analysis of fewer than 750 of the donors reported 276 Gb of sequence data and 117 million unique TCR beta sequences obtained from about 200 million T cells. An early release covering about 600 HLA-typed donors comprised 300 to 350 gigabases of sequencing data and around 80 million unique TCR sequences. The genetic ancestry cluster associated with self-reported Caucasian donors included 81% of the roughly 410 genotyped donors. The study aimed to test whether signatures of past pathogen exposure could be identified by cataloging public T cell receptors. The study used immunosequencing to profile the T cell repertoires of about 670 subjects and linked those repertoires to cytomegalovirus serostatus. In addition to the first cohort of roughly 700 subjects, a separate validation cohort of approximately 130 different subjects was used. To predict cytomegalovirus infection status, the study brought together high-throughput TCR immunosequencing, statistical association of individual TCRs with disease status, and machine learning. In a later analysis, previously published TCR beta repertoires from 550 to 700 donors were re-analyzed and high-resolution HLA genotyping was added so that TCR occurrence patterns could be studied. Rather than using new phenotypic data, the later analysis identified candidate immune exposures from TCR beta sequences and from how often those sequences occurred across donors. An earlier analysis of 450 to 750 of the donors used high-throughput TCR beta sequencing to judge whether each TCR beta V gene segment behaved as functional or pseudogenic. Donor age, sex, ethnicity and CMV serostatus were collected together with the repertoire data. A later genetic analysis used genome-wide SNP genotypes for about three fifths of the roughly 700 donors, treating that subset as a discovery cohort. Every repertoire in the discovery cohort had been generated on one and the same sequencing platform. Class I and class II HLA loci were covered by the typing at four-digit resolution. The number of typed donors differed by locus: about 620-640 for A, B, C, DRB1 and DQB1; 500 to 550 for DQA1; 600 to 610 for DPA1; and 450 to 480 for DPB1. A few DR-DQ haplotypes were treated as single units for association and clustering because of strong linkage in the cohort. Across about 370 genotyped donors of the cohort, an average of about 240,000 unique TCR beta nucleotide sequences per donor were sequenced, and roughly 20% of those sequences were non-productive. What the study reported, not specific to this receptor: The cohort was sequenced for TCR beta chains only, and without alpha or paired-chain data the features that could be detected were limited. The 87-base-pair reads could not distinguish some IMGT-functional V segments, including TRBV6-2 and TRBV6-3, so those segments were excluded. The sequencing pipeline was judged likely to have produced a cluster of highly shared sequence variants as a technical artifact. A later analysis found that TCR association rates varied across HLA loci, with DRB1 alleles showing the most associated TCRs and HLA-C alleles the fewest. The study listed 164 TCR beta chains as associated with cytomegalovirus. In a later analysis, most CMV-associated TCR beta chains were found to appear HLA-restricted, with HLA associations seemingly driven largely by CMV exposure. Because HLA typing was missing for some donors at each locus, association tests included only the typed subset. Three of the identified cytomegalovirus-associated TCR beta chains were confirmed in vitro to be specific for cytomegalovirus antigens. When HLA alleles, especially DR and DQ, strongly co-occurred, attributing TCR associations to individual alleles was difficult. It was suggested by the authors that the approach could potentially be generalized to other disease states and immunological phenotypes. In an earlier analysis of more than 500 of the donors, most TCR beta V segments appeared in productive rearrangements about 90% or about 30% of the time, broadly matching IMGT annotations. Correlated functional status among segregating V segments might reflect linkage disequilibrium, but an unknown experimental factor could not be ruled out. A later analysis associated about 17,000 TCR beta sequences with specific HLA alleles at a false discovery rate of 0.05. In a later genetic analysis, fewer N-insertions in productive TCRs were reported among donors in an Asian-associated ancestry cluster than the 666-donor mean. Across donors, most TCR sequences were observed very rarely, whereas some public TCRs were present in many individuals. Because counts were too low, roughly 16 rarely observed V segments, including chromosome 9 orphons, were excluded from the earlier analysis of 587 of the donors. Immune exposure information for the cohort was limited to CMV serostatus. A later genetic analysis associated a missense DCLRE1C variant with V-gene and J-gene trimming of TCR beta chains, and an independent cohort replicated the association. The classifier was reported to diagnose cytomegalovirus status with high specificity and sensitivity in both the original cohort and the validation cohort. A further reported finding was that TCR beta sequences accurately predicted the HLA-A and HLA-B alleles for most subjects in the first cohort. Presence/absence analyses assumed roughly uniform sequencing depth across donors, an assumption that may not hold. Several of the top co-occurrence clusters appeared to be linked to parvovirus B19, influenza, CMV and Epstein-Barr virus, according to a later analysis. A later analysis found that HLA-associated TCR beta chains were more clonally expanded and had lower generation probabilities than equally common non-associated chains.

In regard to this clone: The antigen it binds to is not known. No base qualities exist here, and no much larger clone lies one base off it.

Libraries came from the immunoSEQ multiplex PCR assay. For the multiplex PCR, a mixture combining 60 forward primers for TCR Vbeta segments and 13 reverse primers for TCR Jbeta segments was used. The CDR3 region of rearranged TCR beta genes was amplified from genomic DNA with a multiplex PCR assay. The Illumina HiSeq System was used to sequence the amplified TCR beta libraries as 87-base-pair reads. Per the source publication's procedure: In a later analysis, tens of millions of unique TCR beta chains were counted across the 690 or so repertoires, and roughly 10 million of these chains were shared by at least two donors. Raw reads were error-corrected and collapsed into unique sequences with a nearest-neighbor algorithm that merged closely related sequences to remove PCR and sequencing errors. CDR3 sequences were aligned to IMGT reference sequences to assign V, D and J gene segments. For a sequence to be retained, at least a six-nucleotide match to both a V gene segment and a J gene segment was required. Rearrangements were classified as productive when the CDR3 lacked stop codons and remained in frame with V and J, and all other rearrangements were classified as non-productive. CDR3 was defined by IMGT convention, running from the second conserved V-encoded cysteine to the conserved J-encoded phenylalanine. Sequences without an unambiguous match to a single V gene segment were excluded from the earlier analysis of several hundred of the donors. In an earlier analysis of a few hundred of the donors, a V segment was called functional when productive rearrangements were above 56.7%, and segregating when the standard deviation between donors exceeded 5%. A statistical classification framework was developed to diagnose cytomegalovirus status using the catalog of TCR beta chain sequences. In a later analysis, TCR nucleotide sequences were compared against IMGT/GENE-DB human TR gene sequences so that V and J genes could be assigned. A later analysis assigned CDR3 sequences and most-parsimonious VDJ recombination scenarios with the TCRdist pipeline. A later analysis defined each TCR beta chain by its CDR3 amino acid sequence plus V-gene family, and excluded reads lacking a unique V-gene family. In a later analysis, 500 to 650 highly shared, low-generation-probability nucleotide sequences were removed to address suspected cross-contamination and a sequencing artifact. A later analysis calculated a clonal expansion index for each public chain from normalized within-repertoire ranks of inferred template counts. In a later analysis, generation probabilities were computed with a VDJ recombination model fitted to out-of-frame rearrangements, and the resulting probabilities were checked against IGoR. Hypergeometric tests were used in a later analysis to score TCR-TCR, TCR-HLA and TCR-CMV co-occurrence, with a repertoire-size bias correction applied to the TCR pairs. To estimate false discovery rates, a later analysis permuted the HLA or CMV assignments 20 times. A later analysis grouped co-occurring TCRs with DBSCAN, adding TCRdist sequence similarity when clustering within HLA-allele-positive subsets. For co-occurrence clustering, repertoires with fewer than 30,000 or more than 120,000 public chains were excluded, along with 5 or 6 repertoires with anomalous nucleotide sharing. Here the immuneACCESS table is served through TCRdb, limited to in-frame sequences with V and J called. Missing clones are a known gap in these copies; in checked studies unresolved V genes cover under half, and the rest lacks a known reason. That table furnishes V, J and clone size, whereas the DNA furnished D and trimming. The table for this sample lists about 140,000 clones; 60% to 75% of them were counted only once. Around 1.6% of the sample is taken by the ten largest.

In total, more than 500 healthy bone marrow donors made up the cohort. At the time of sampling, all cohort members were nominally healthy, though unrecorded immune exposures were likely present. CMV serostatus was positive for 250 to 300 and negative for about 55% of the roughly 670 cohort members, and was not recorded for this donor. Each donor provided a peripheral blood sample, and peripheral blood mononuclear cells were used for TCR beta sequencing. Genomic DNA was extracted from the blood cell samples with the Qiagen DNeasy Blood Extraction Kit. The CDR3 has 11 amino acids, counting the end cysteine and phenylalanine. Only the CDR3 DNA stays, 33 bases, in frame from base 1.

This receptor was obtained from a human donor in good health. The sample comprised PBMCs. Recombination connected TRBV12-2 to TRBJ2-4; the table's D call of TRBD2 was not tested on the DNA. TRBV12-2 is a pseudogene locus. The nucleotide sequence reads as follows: TGTGCAAGTCGTCCTTCAAACATTCAGTACTTC. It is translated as CASRPSNIQYF.